The 20 T cell receptor beta chains reported below all come from one sample, sequenced in a study of blood T cell repertoires in acute mononucleosis. Study results and limitations: GLC-BM selection appeared to involve both TCR alpha and beta chains.

TCRdb's table, derived via immunoSEQ multiplex PCR, lists solely in-frame clones and lacks some. The sample consists of some 2,600 clones, 20% to 25% of them appearing once. The time point: convalescence about 6 months (5-8 months) after acute presentation (visit 7). The material was EBV GLC epitope tetramer+ CD8+ T cells sorted from PBMCs, obtained during convalescence from infectious mononucleosis. Stated subset: CD8 T cells binding tetramer with EBV BMLF1 280-288 peptide (GLC-BM). These receptor sequences come from a woman aged 18-35 years with infectious mononucleosis caused by EBV.

V is TRBV7-2 and J is TRBJ2-1; D unclear. V was pared by 5 bases and J by 7 bases, with 9 bases between. The CDR3 extends over 12 amino acids. CDR1 and CDR2 from the germline V gene are SGHTA and FQGNSA. CDR3 amino acids: CASSVVGNEQFF. DNA of the CDR3: TGTGCCAGCAGCGTAGTAGGTAATGAGCAGTTCTTC.

This clone has just a few counts. The chain combines TRBV27 with TRBJ2-3; no clear D. The CDR3 contains 12 residues. Trimming removed 8 bases from V and 8 bases from J, with 14 bases in between. From germline, CDR1 is MNHEY and CDR2 SMNVEV (reference sequence). The CDR3 spells CASQSPGGTQYF. The CDR3 region has the DNA TGTGCCAGCCAATCTCCCGGCGGTACGCAGTATTTT.

The gene calls are TRBV6-5 and TRBJ1-4; D unresolved. Per germline, CDR1 MNHEY and CDR2 SVGAGI. There are 11 residues in the CDR3. The V gene lost 6 bases and the J gene lost 8 bases, with 7 bases spanning the gap. CDR3 nucleotide sequence: TGTGCCAGCAGCTTCGGGGAAAAACTGTTTTTT. Its translation is CASSFGEKLFF.

Notes on this clone: With only one base between it and a far larger clone, this is likely a read error. The J gene is TRBJ2-1, the V gene TRBV2; D unresolved. The CDR3 is 14 residues long. Germline values: CDR1 SNHLY, CDR2 FYNNEI. V was clipped by 6 bases and J by 10 bases, with 19 bases between them. The CDR3, as DNA: TGTGCCAGCAGCTCCGGCGGTGTACGGTACGAGCAGTTCTTC. Translating gives CASSSGGVRYEQFF.

Comments on this clone: A read error is the likely source, as a far larger clone sits one nucleotide away. The rearrangement joins TRBV4-1 to TRBJ1-5; 9 bases agree with TRBD1. The CDR3 contains 16 residues. Germline values: CDR1 MGHRA, CDR2 YSYEKL. The V segment lost 1 base and the J segment 5 bases; nucleotides outside the gene matches: 6. Here the CDR3 reads CASSQAPRDRDQPQHF. The CDR3 DNA is TGCGCCAGCAGCCAAGCTCCCCGGGACAGGGATCAGCCCCAGCATTTT.

This clone came up many times. V and J are TRBV4-2 and TRBJ2-7; the match to TRBD2 covers 11 bases. The CDR3 has 15 residues. Germline V gene lookup returns CDR1 LGHNA and CDR2 YNFKEQ. V gave up 5 bases and J gave up 3 bases; unmatched junction bases: 6. The CDR3: CASSSRLAGFYEQYF. CDR3 DNA: TGTGCCAGCAGCTCGCGACTAGCGGGGTTCTACGAGCAGTACTTC.

Concerning this clone: A far larger clone is one base from this, pointing to a likely read error. Other DNA sequences from this sample encode an identical CDR3 as well. The rearrangement joins TRBV14 to TRBJ2-3; D might be TRBD2 (5 bases). In germline, CDR1 is SGHDN, CDR2 FVKESK. The CDR3 is 13 amino acids. CDR3 bases: TGTTCCAGCAGCCAATCTCCAGGCGGGACGCAGTATTTT. Translation: CSSSQSPGGTQYF.

J is TRBJ1-4 and V is TRBV29-1, with TRBD1 identical over 10 bases. CDR3 length: 14 amino acids. Looked up from germline, CDR1 is SQVTM and CDR2 is ANQGSEA. The J segment lost 9 bases and the V segment lost 6 bases, leaving 10 bases of the junction unmatched. In DNA, the CDR3 is TGCAGCGTAGGACAGGGGGAACTAATGAAAAAACTGTTTTTT. Its protein is CSVGQGELMKKLFF.

This clone was seen a handful of times. This chain joins TRBV7-1 and TRBJ1-2; a possible D gene is TRBD1 (5 bases). TRBV7-1 is annotated as an ORF whose role is uncertain. Trimming cost V 3 bases and J 2 bases, with 10 bases left between them. There are 14 residues in the CDR3. The chain's CDR3 is CASSSFQGNYGYTF. The CDR3 DNA follows: TGTGCCAGCAGCTCGTTCCAGGGAAACTATGGCTACACCTTC.

The rearrangement uses TRBV4-3 and TRBJ2-7, with D maybe TRBD1 (7 bases). The V end was cut by 8 bases, the J end by 2 bases, with 13 bases between. CDR1 LGHNA and CDR2 YSLEER come from the germline V gene. The CDR3 covers 13 residues. The CDR3, as DNA: TGCGCCAGCCGCGGGACAGCTGCCTACGAGCAGTACTTC. Translated, it gives CASRGTAAYEQYF.

This clone is labeled as large. The identical CDR3 is also encoded by other nucleotide sequences in the sample. The chain employs TRBV27 and TRBJ2-7; 7 nucleotides match TRBD2. J was trimmed by 9 bases and V by 6 bases; bases with no gene match: 17. The CDR3 sequence is 15 residues long. Germline assignment: CDR1 MNHEY and CDR2 SMNVEV (reference sequence). The CDR3 DNA follows: TGTGCCAGCAGCTCCCTCGGGGGAGGGTGGCGGGGGCAGTACTTC. Protein product: CASSSLGGGWRGQYF.

To note about this clone: Given a far larger clone just one base away, this is likely a sequencing read error. CDR3 bases: TGTGCCAGCAGCCAAATTGCAGGATCCTACGAGCAGTACTTC. The encoded protein is CASSQIAGSYEQYF. The chain employs TRBV27 and TRBJ2-7, with unresolved D. Trimming took 6 bases from V and 1 from J, leaving 13 bases between them. Per the germline V gene, CDR1 is MNHEY and CDR2 is SMNVEV (reference sequence). CDR3 length equals 14 residues.

A remark on this clone: A read error may be the cause here, since a much bigger clone is one base away. Other DNA sequences of this sample code for an identical CDR3. The V call is TRBV11-2, the J call TRBJ2-7; no clear D. The CDR3 sequence is 14 residues long. CDR1 SGHAT and CDR2 FQNNGV come from the germline V gene. The CDR3 sequence is CASSLVAMYYEQYF. Written as DNA, the CDR3 is TGCGCCAGCAGCTTGGTCGCCATGTATTACGAGCAGTACTTC.

This clone was found a few times. The chain uses TRBV27 and TRBJ2-7; D unclear. Germline CDR1 reads MNHEY; CDR2 reads SMNVEV (reference sequence). The V gene lost 6 bases and the J gene lost 3 bases, with 12 bases spanning the gap. The CDR3 is 13 amino acids. CDR3 residues: CASSLSFSYEQYF. In DNA form, the CDR3 reads TGTGCCAGCAGCTTAAGTTTCAGCTACGAGCAGTACTTC.

In its sample, this clone was seen many times. The chain links TRBV2 to TRBJ1-2, with 9 positions matching TRBD1. Trimming at V came to 5 bases and at J to 1 base, leaving 5 bases not matched to a gene. CDR1 is SNHLY, CDR2 FYNNEI, per germline. The CDR3 runs 15 residues. CDR3 amino acids: CASSFWDRDNYGYTF. Here the CDR3 DNA reads TGTGCCAGCAGTTTCTGGGACAGGGATAACTATGGCTACACCTTC.

The chain has TRBV9 and TRBJ2-3, with 16 bases identical to TRBD2. The CDR3 has 16 residues. Losses at the gene ends were 4 bases for V and 7 bases for J; bases not matched to a gene: 6. Germline values: CDR1 SGDLS, CDR2 YYNGEE. The CDR3 nucleotides are TGTGCCAGCAGCTTGGGACTAGCGGGGGGGCTTCATACGCAGTATTTT. Its translation: CASSLGLAGGLHTQYF.

Regarding this clone: A far larger clone is one base from this, pointing to a likely read error. Other DNA sequences within the sample encode an identical CDR3. This chain connects TRBV13 to TRBJ1-5; TRBD1 matches 9 bases. The CDR3 runs to 16 residues. CDR1 is PRHDT, CDR2 FYEKMQ, per germline (reference sequence). CDR3 nucleotide sequence: TGCGCCAGCAGCCAAGATCCCCGGGACAGGGATCAGCCCCAGCATTTT. This sequence encodes CASSQDPRDRDQPQHF.

The sample holds many counts of this clone. The rearrangement links TRBV7-3 to TRBJ1-2, with D perhaps matching TRBD1 (6 bases). In germline, CDR1 is SGHTA, CDR2 FQGTGA. V lost 5 bases and J 4 bases, leaving 14 bases between the germline ends. The CDR3 is 14 residues long. CDR3 in amino acids: CASSDEGGPYGYTF. Here the CDR3 DNA reads TGTGCCAGCAGCGACGAGGGGGGGCCCTATGGCTACACCTTC.

V usage is TRBV7-6 and J usage is TRBJ2-1, with 11 positions matching TRBD2. This CDR3 comprises 16 residues. J lost 4 bases, V lost 5 bases, and 7 bases had no gene match. Germline V gene lookup returns CDR1 SGHVS and CDR2 FNYEAQ. DNA of the CDR3: TGTGCCAGCAGCGCGATTGGGACTAGCGGATACAATGAGCAGTTCTTC. This sequence encodes CASSAIGTSGYNEQFF.

The gene calls are TRBV2 and TRBJ1-2; the D gene is possibly TRBD1 (5 bases). CDR3 length: 11 amino acids. Germline CDR1 SNHLY, CDR2 FYNNEI. V lost 9 bases and J lost 8, with 13 bases in between. CDR3 in DNA: TGTGCCAGTTCCCCGGACACCGGCTACACCTTC. Its protein product is CASSPDTGYTF.